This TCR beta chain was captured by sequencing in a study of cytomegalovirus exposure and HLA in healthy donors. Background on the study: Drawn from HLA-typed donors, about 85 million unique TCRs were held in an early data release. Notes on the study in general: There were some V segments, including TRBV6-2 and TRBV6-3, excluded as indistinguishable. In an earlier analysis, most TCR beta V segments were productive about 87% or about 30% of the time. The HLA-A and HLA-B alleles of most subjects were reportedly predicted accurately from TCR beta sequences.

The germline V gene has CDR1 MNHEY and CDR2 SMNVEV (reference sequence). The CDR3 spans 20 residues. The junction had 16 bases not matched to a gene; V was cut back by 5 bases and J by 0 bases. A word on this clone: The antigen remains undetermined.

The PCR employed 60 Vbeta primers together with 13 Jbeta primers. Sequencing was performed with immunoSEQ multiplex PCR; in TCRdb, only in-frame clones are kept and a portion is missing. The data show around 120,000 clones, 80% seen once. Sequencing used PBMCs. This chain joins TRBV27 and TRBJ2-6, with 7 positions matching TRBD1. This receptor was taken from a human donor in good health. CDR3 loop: CASSPNRLQGESSGANVLTF. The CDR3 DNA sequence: TGTGCCAGCAGTCCAAACAGGCTGCAGGGGGAAAGCTCTGGGGCCAACGTCCTGACTTTC. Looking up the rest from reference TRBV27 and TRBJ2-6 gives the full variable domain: EAQVTQNPRYLITVTGKKLTVTCSQNMNHEYMSWYRQDPGLGLRQIYYSMNVEVTDKGDVPEGYKVSRKEKRNFPLILESPSPNQTSLYFCASSPNRLQGESSGANVLTFGAGSRLTVL.